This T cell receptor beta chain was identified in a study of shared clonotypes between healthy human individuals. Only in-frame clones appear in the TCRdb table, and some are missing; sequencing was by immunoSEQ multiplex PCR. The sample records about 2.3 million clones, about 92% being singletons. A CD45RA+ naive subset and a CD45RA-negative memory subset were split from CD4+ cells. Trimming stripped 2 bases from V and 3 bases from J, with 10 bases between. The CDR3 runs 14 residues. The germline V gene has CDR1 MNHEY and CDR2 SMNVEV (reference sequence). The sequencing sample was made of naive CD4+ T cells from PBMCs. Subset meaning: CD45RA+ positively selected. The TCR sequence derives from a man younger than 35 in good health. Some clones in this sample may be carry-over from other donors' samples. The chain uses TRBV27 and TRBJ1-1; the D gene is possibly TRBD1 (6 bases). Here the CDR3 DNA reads TGTGCCAGCAGTTTAGGGGGCCTGGACACTGAAGCTTTCTTT. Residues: CASSLGGLDTEAFF.